What follows are 12 T cell receptor beta chains derived from one specimen sequenced in a study of CD8 T cells in Susac syndrome. Roughly 0.45 to 1 ug RNA was reverse transcribed with random hexamers. One entry per CDR3 protein results from TCRdb running MiXCR on the immunoSEQ multiplex PCR reads. Found here are about 100,000 distinct CDR3 sequences, about 95% of them singletons; the top ten hold around 0.3%. The specimen sequenced was CD8+ T cells from PBMCs. The receptors shown here come from a human donor with Susac syndrome.

V and J are TRBV6-4 and TRBJ2-3; 7 positions match TRBD2. CDR1 and CDR2 (germline): MRHNA, SNTAGT. After removal of 4 bases from V and 3 bases from J, the junction contained 7 bases not matched to a gene. The CDR3 totals 15 residues. The CDR3 loop reads CASSATAGRTDTQYF. CDR3 nucleotides: TGTGCCAGCAGTGCCACAGCGGGAAGAACAGATACGCAGTATTTT.

The chain has TRBV7-8 and TRBJ2-5, with a weak D call TRBD1 (5 bases). Trimming removed 1 base at V and 1 base at J, with 7 bases between. The germline V gene has CDR1 SGHVS and CDR2 FQNEAQ. This CDR3 has 14 amino acids. For the CDR3, the DNA is TGTGCCAGCAGCTTAGAGACAGTCCAAGAGACCCAGTACTTC. This translates into CASSLETVQETQYF. Together with reference TRBV7-8 and TRBJ2-5, the CDR3 gives the full variable domain: GAGVSQSPRYKVAKRGQDVALRCDPISGHVSLFWYQQALGQGPEFLTYFQNEAQLDKSGLPSDRFFAERPEGSVSTLKIQRTQQEDSAVYLCASSLETVQETQYFGPGTRLLVL.

V and J are TRBV10-3 and TRBJ1-6; maybe TRBD1 (5 bases). Germline CDR1 is ENHRY and CDR2 is SYGVKD. The length of the CDR3 is 14 residues. V gave up 4 bases and J gave up 5 bases, with 9 bases separating them. CDR3 loop: CAISADSHNSPLHF. CDR3 coding DNA: TGTGCCATCAGTGCTGACAGCCATAATTCACCCCTCCACTTT.

This chain links TRBV5-1 with TRBJ2-5; 9 positions match TRBD2. The CDR3 contains 15 residues. The V and J ends lost 1 base and 2 bases, in that order; junction bases with no gene match: 3. Germline CDR1 and CDR2: SGHRS and YFSETQ. CDR3 sequence (DNA): TGCGCCAGCAGCTTGTTGACTAGCGGACAAGAGACCCAGTACTTC. Protein product: CASSLLTSGQETQYF.

The chain links TRBV29-1 to TRBJ2-7; D is perhaps TRBD1 or TRBD2 (5 bases each). The CDR3 runs 12 residues. V lost 7 bases and J lost 9, with 19 bases in between. In germline, CDR1 is SQVTM, CDR2 ANQGSEA. The CDR3, as DNA: TGCAGCGGCCGGGACGGAGTGGTGGGGCAGTACTTC. Protein product: CSGRDGVVGQYF.

Here the CDR3 DNA reads TGCAGTGCTAGGAGGACAGGGTCTTCCTACGAGCAGTACTTC. Its protein product is CSARRTGSSYEQYF. The genes are TRBV20-1 and TRBJ2-7; 8 bases map to TRBD1. The V and J ends lost 3 bases and 1 base, in that order; junction bases with no gene match: 5. Germline CDR1 reads DFQATT; CDR2 reads SNEGSKA (reference sequence). The CDR3 extends over 14 amino acids.

The gene calls are TRBV4-1 and TRBJ2-7; 8 bases map to TRBD1. With 0 bases clipped from V and 2 bases from J, the junction kept 3 bases outside the gene matches. This CDR3 has 15 amino acids. Germline V gene sequence: CDR1 MGHRA, CDR2 YSYEKL. This CDR3 reads CASSQEGTGAYEQYF. For the CDR3, the DNA is TGCGCCAGCAGCCAAGAGGGGACAGGCGCCTACGAGCAGTACTTC.

The gene calls are TRBV12-3 or TRBV12-4 and TRBJ2-1; 11 bases match TRBD2. The CDR3 has 13 amino acids. The V gene end was trimmed by 6 bases and the J gene end by 5 bases; junction bases not matched to a gene: 0. The CDR3 loop is CASRLAGDNEQFF. Here the CDR3 DNA reads TGTGCCAGCAGACTAGCGGGAGACAATGAGCAGTTCTTC.

The V call is TRBV4-2, the J call TRBJ2-7; D might be TRBD1 (7 bases). Trimming shortened V by 1 base and J by 0 bases, and 10 bases separated the two germline ends. CDR1 is LGHNA and CDR2 is YNFKEQ in the germline V gene. This CDR3 region has 15 residues. The CDR3 DNA is TGTGCCAGCAGCCAAGCGGGGGACAGCTCCTACGAGCAGTACTTC. The encoded protein is CASSQAGDSSYEQYF.

The rearrangement links TRBV6-4 to TRBJ2-2; D may match TRBD1 or TRBD2 (5 bases each). Germline CDR1 reads MRHNA; CDR2 reads SNTAGT. The CDR3 loop spans 12 amino acids. Trimming cost V 8 bases and J 3 bases, with 7 bases left between them. CDR3 DNA: TGTGCCAGCGGGACCTACACCGGGGAGCTGTTTTTT. Its protein is CASGTYTGELFF.

This clonotype appeared a single time. The rearrangement uses TRBV20-1 and TRBJ2-3; D is unclear. The CDR3 length is 13 residues. Germline V gene sequence: CDR1 DFQATT, CDR2 SNEGSKA (reference sequence). V gave up 5 bases and J gave up 2 bases, with 11 bases separating them. The CDR3: CSAELLITDTQYF. The CDR3 DNA reads TGCAGTGCTGAGTTGCTCATCACAGATACGCAGTATTTT.

V is TRBV7-9 and J is TRBJ2-7; TRBD2 matches 12 bases. From germline, CDR1 is SEHNR and CDR2 FQNEAQ (reference sequence). The ends lost 5 bases at V and 2 bases at J; junction bases unmatched: 7. This CDR3 spans 16 amino acids. CDR3 sequence reads: CASSLTSGRGTYEQYF. CDR3 bases: TGTGCCAGCAGCCTGACTAGCGGGAGAGGAACCTACGAGCAGTACTTC.